Below, 25 T cell receptor beta chains from the same sample are listed, as sequenced in a study of T cell responses to AZD1222 COVID-19 vaccine. The method was immunoSEQ multiplex PCR; TCRdb's version includes in-frame clones alone and lacks a portion of them. The sample lists 160,000 or so clones, around 89% occurring once. The source material was peripheral blood, sampled 28 days after the second AZD1222 dose. Receptors were obtained from an adult who received the AZD1222 COVID-19 vaccine.

This chain joins TRBV5-8 and TRBJ1-4; the match to TRBD1 covers 9 bases. There are 15 residues in the CDR3. Germline V gene data show CDR1 as SGHTS and CDR2 as YDEGEE. The J segment lost 4 bases and the V segment lost 3 bases, leaving 4 bases of the junction unmatched. Written as DNA, the CDR3 is TGTGCCAGCAGCTCGACAGGGGGATTTAATGAAAAACTGTTTTTT. It translates to CASSSTGGFNEKLFF.

This chain joins TRBV2 and TRBJ2-2; D could derive from TRBD1 or TRBD2 (5 bases each). V was cut by 9 bases and J by 5 bases, with 16 bases left in between. The CDR3 is 14 amino acids. Per the germline V gene, CDR1 is SNHLY and CDR2 is FYNNEI. The CDR3, as DNA: TGTGCCAGTAAGGGACCAGCGGAAACCGGGGAGCTGTTTTTT. Its translation is CASKGPAETGELFF.

This chain connects TRBV10-1 to TRBJ2-1, with D unclear. V lost 3 bases, J lost 9 bases, and 12 bases lay in between. Looked up from germline, CDR1 is WNHNN and CDR2 is SYGVQD (reference sequence). CDR3 length: 13 residues. CDR3 DNA sequence: TGCGCCAGCAGTGACCCTCCAGGCAGTGAGCAGTTCTTC. Its protein product is CASSDPPGSEQFF.

Here the CDR3 reads CASSFSEVSSQPQHF. CDR3 DNA sequence: TGTGCCAGCAGCTTTAGCGAGGTTTCGAGTCAGCCCCAGCATTTT. The V call is TRBV7-9, the J call TRBJ1-5; D gene uncertain. CDR1 is SEHNR, CDR2 FQNEAQ, per germline (reference sequence). The V end was cut by 3 bases, the J end by 6 bases, with 15 bases between. This CDR3 region has 15 residues.

The V and J genes are TRBV29-1 and TRBJ1-2; 10 positions match TRBD1. Germline V lookup: CDR1 SQVTM, CDR2 ANQGSEA. Unmatched junction bases numbered 10, after V lost 1 base and J lost 8 bases. The CDR3 has 15 amino acids. The CDR3 reads CSVEVSGTGVYGYTF. CDR3 sequence (DNA): TGCAGCGTTGAAGTTTCTGGGACAGGGGTTTACGGCTACACCTTC.

The chain couples TRBV7-9 to TRBJ1-2; D is unclear. From germline, CDR1 is SEHNR and CDR2 FQNEAQ (reference sequence). The CDR3 is 13 residues long. V shed 1 base and J shed 3 bases, with 6 bases lying between them. The CDR3 region is CASSLGADYGYTF. The CDR3 nucleotides are TGTGCCAGCAGCTTAGGGGCAGACTATGGCTACACCTTC.

The chain has TRBV5-6 and TRBJ1-1; the match to TRBD1 covers 11 bases. The CDR3 length is 14 residues. CDR1 and CDR2 (germline): SGHDT, YYEEEE. J gave up 4 bases and V 4 bases, and 3 bases lay outside the gene matches. The CDR3 bases are TGTGCCAGCAGCCCCGGACAGGGGGCCACTGAAGCTTTCTTT. This encodes CASSPGQGATEAFF.

The rearrangement links TRBV6-5 to TRBJ2-2; 7 bases agree with TRBD2. V lost 8 bases and J lost 0; bases outside the gene matches: 0. This CDR3 has 13 residues. The germline gives CDR1 MNHEY, CDR2 SVGAGI. CDR3 in amino acids: CASAGANTGELFF. The CDR3 DNA reads as TGTGCCAGCGCGGGGGCGAACACCGGGGAGCTGTTTTTT.

The chain joins TRBV6-5 to TRBJ2-5, with TRBD1 matching over 8 bases. The trim removed 5 bases at V and 5 bases at J, leaving 10 bases unmatched. The CDR3 is 15 residues long. Germline assignment: CDR1 MNHEY and CDR2 SVGAGI. The CDR3 DNA is TGTGCCAGCAGTACAGCGACAGGGGATGCGGAGACCCAGTACTTC. This gives the protein CASSTATGDAETQYF.

The chain couples TRBV6-2 or TRBV6-3 to TRBJ1-1; D gene uncertain. Trimming removed 4 bases from V and 1 base from J, with 7 bases in between. The V gene's germline CDR1 is MNHEY and CDR2 SVGEGT. The CDR3 has 13 residues. This chain's CDR3 is CASSFSRNTEAFF. CDR3 nucleotides: TGTGCCAGCAGTTTCTCGAGGAACACTGAAGCTTTCTTT.

V is TRBV5-1 and J is TRBJ1-4; a possible D gene is TRBD1 (6 bases). CDR3 length: 14 amino acids. Germline CDR1 is SGHRS and CDR2 is YFSETQ. V lost 2 bases to trimming and J lost 5 bases, with 10 bases between them. The CDR3 nucleotides read TGCGCCAGCAGCTTCGAGGGGGGGAATGAAAAACTGTTTTTT. This codes for CASSFEGGNEKLFF.

The V gene is TRBV7-9, the J gene TRBJ1-1; D ambiguous. Germline V gene sequence: CDR1 SEHNR, CDR2 FQNEAQ (reference sequence). The CDR3 is made up of 16 amino acids. V was clipped by 2 bases and J by 0 bases, with 13 bases between them. CDR3 protein: CASSLPPDQVNTEAFF. The CDR3 DNA follows: TGTGCCAGCAGCTTACCCCCCGACCAGGTGAACACTGAAGCTTTCTTT.

The chain couples TRBV18 to TRBJ2-3, with D possibly being TRBD1 (6 bases). CDR3 length equals 13 residues. Germline V gene lookup returns CDR1 KGHSH and CDR2 LQKENI. Trimming shortened V by 3 bases and J by 4 bases, and 8 bases separated the two germline ends. The CDR3 DNA reads as TGTGCCAGCTCACCTAACAGGGCAGATACGCAGTATTTT. This encodes CASSPNRADTQYF.

The chain couples TRBV30 to TRBJ2-1; 11 bases map to TRBD2. V was clipped by 5 bases and J by 6 bases; unmatched bases: 6. The CDR3 consists of 14 residues. Germline V lookup: CDR1 GTSNPN, CDR2 SVGIG (reference sequence). CDR3 nucleotides: TGTGCCTGGGGGGGACTAGCGGCATCCAATGAGCAGTTCTTC. Its translation: CAWGGLAASNEQFF.

V usage is TRBV7-9 and J usage is TRBJ1-1; D is undetermined. CDR1 SEHNR and CDR2 FQNEAQ come from the germline V gene (reference sequence). The CDR3 has 14 amino acids. V was pared by 10 bases and J by 0 bases, with 15 bases between. DNA of the CDR3: TGTGCCACCACCCAGGTAGGAGTGAACACTGAAGCTTTCTTT. This translates into CATTQVGVNTEAFF.

In nucleotides, the CDR3 is TGCAGTGCTAGAGGGAATTCACCCCTCCACTTT. Encoded protein: CSARGNSPLHF. V is TRBV20-1 and J is TRBJ1-6; D is undetermined. The CDR3 extends over 11 amino acids. Trimming cost V 1 base and J 7 bases, with 2 bases left between them. The germline V gene encodes CDR1 DFQATT and CDR2 SNEGSKA (reference sequence).

This chain joins TRBV7-6 and TRBJ2-1; 7 positions match TRBD2. The V gene's germline CDR1 is SGHVS and CDR2 FNYEAQ. This CDR3 is built from 17 residues. The V segment lost 2 bases and the J segment 4 bases; nucleotides outside the gene matches: 11. The CDR3 region has the DNA TGTGCCAGCAGCTTAAGGGAGGGGAATCGGGCATACAATGAGCAGTTCTTC. Translation: CASSLREGNRAYNEQFF.

The genes are TRBV30 and TRBJ2-7; possible D gene TRBD2, 5 bases. Per the germline V gene, CDR1 is GTSNPN and CDR2 is SVGIG (reference sequence). CDR3 size: 11 residues. V lost 8 bases, J lost 3 bases, and 11 bases lay in between. The CDR3 sequence is CALLRGYEQYF. CDR3 in DNA: TGTGCCCTCCTCCGGGGCTACGAGCAGTACTTC.

The chain links TRBV7-3 to TRBJ1-1; 10 bases match TRBD1. The CDR3 contains 15 residues. V lost 5 bases and J lost 4; bases outside the gene matches: 7. Germline lookup yields CDR1 SGHTA and CDR2 FQGTGA. CDR3: CASSATGGRGTEAFF. The CDR3 DNA follows: TGTGCCAGCAGCGCGACAGGGGGCAGGGGCACTGAAGCTTTCTTT.

The V and J genes are TRBV5-1 and TRBJ2-5; either TRBD1 or TRBD2 may fit D (5 bases each). Germline V gene lookup returns CDR1 SGHRS and CDR2 YFSETQ. The CDR3 extends over 17 amino acids. V shed 0 bases and J shed 2 bases, with 17 bases lying between them. The CDR3 protein is CASSLALGRENQETQYF. The CDR3 DNA is TGCGCCAGCAGCTTGGCCTTAGGCAGGGAGAATCAAGAGACCCAGTACTTC.

This chain connects TRBV14 to TRBJ1-5; D gene ambiguous. Trimming left V 0 bases short and J 9 bases short, with 9 bases between. The CDR3 has 13 amino acids. CDR1 SGHDN and CDR2 FVKESK come from the germline V gene. CDR3 nucleotide sequence: TGTGCCAGCAGCCAAGATCCCCATTCGCCCCAGCATTTT. Residues: CASSQDPHSPQHF.

The chain is built from TRBV6-5 and TRBJ2-1; 9 positions agree with TRBD1. This CDR3 has 15 residues. Germline V gene lookup returns CDR1 MNHEY and CDR2 SVGAGI. J was trimmed by 4 bases and V by 5 bases; bases with no gene match: 6. The CDR3 DNA reads TGTGCCAGCAGTCGTGGGACAGGGAATTACAATGAGCAGTTCTTC. It encodes CASSRGTGNYNEQFF.

The chain combines TRBV10-2 with TRBJ1-6, with 7 bases identical to TRBD1. The CDR3 has 16 residues. Trimming removed 4 bases from V and 9 bases from J; junction bases left unmatched: 12. The germline V gene has CDR1 WSHSY and CDR2 SAAADI. DNA of the CDR3: TGCGCCAGCAGTGGGGTAAAGGGGGGACAGAGTTCACCCCTCCACTTT. Translated, it gives CASSGVKGGQSSPLHF.

This chain links TRBV2 with TRBJ1-2, with D tentatively TRBD1 (5 bases). The V gene's germline CDR1 is SNHLY and CDR2 FYNNEI. This CDR3 region has 15 residues. Trimming pared 2 bases from V and 6 bases from J, leaving 16 bases between. Here the CDR3 reads CASSEHSTGGHGYTF. For the CDR3, the DNA is TGTGCCAGCAGTGAACACTCTACAGGAGGACATGGCTACACCTTC.

The chain recombines TRBV2 with TRBJ1-1, with D unresolved. CDR1 and CDR2 from the germline V gene are SNHLY and FYNNEI. The CDR3 loop spans 14 amino acids. The V end lost 8 bases, the J end lost 1 base, and 14 bases lay between the germline ends. In DNA, the CDR3 is TGTGCCAGCGTTCGGGCGGGAACGAACACTGAAGCTTTCTTT. It translates to CASVRAGTNTEAFF. Supplemented by reference TRBV2 and TRBJ1-1, the full variable domain reads EPEVTQTPSHQVTQMGQEVILRCVPISNHLYFYWYRQILGQKVEFLVSFYNNEISEKSEIFDDQFSVERPDGSNFTLKIRSTKLEDSAMYFCASVRAGTNTEAFFGQGTRLTVV.